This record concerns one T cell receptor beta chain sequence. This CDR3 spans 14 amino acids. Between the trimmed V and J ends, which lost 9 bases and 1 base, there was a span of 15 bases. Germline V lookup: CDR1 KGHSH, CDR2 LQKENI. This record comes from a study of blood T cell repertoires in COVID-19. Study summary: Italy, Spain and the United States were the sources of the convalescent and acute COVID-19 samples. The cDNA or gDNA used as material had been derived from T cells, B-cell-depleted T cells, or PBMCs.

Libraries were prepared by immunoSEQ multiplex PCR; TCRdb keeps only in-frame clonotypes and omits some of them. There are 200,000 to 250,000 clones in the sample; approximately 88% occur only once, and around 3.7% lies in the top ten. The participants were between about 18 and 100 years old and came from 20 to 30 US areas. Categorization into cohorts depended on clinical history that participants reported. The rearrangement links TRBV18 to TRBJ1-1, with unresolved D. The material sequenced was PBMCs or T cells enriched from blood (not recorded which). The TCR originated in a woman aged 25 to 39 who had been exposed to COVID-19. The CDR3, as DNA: TGTGCCAGTGAGATGTGGGCAGGGAACACTGAAGCTTTCTTT. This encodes CASEMWAGNTEAFF.